The 32 T cell receptor beta chains below come from one sample, sequenced in a study of cytomegalovirus exposure and HLA in healthy donors. Data came from immunoSEQ multiplex PCR; TCRdb stores just in-frame clones and leaves some out. Of fewer than 120,000 clones in the sample, 88% are singletons; the top ten hold over 1.1%. Material for sequencing was PBMCs. The source of these receptors is a woman in her 30s in good health and CMV-seropositive.

This chain links TRBV10-1 with TRBJ2-1; D possibly corresponds to TRBD1 (6 bases). The V end lost 9 bases, the J end lost 2 bases, and 8 bases lay between the germline ends. This CDR3 region has 12 residues. Germline V gives CDR1 WNHNN, CDR2 SYGVQD (reference sequence). CDR3 residues: CASRTAYNEQFF. CDR3 in DNA: TGCGCCAGTAGGACAGCCTACAATGAGCAGTTCTTC.

V is TRBV4-1 and J is TRBJ1-6, with D perhaps matching TRBD1 (5 bases). The CDR3 totals 16 residues. Trimming shortened V by 2 bases and J by 10 bases, and 18 bases separated the two germline ends. Germline CDR1 is MGHRA and CDR2 is YSYEKL. The CDR3 here is CASSQFTGLPRSPLHF. In DNA, the CDR3 is TGCGCCAGCAGCCAATTCACAGGTCTCCCAAGGTCACCCCTCCACTTT.

This chain connects TRBV11-2 to TRBJ2-1; TRBD2 agrees at 13 bases. The CDR3 is 16 residues long. Trimming at V came to 5 bases and at J to 7 bases, leaving 8 bases not matched to a gene. Germline CDR1 and CDR2: SGHAT and FQNNGV. The CDR3 DNA reads as TGTGCCAGCAGCCCGGGACTAGCGGGATTGGGGAATGAGCAGTTCTTC. Protein: CASSPGLAGLGNEQFF.

The rearrangement links TRBV9 to TRBJ1-2; 7 bases map to TRBD1. Germline lookup yields CDR1 SGDLS and CDR2 YYNGEE. V gave up 4 bases and J gave up 6 bases; unmatched junction bases: 15. CDR3 length equals 16 residues. The CDR3 spells CASSNFPQGTRNGYTF. As DNA, the CDR3 is TGTGCCAGCAGCAATTTTCCACAGGGGACTCGCAATGGCTACACCTTC.

The chain is built from TRBV13 and TRBJ2-4, with 8 bases that match TRBD1. From germline, CDR1 is PRHDT and CDR2 FYEKMQ (reference sequence). CDR3 length equals 18 residues. With 0 bases clipped from V and 0 bases from J, the junction kept 7 bases outside the gene matches. CDR3 residues: CASSLGRTGRIAKNIQYF. The CDR3 DNA is TGTGCCAGCAGCTTAGGCCGGACAGGGAGGATAGCCAAAAACATTCAGTACTTC.

The chain has TRBV6-5 and TRBJ1-1, with a weak D call TRBD1 (5 bases). Germline lookup yields CDR1 MNHEY and CDR2 SVGAGI. Trimming took off 6 bases at V and 1 base at J, with 9 bases between the two ends. The CDR3 is made up of 13 amino acids. The DNA for the CDR3 is TGTGCCAGCAGCCCGACAGAGAACACTGAAGCTTTCTTT. Protein: CASSPTENTEAFF.

CDR3 nucleotide sequence: TGCGCCAGCAGCCAAGGCTCGGGGGACAGGGGAGGCACTGAAGCTTTCTTT. Amino acid sequence: CASSQGSGDRGGTEAFF. This chain connects TRBV4-1 to TRBJ1-1; 10 bases are a match to TRBD1. The V gene's germline CDR1 is MGHRA and CDR2 YSYEKL. This CDR3 is 17 amino acids long. V shed 1 base and J 4 bases; nucleotides not matched to a gene: 9.

V usage is TRBV15 and J usage is TRBJ2-1; 9 nucleotides match TRBD2. V lost 1 base to trimming and J lost 2 bases; unmatched junction nucleotides: 0. The CDR3 has 15 residues. CDR1 LNHNV and CDR2 YYDKDF come from the germline V gene (reference sequence). This chain's CDR3 is CATSRGGRAYNEQFF. CDR3 nucleotides: TGTGCCACCAGCAGAGGCGGGAGGGCCTACAATGAGCAGTTCTTC.

The CDR3 DNA follows: TGTGCCAGCAGCCCCGGGACTAGCACAGATACGCAGTATTTT. It codes for CASSPGTSTDTQYF. The chain joins TRBV28 to TRBJ2-3, with D possibly matching TRBD2 (6 bases). The CDR3 is 14 residues long. Trimming shortened V by 6 bases and J by 0 bases, and 10 bases separated the two germline ends. Germline loops: CDR1 MDHEN, CDR2 SYDVKM.

The chain combines TRBV2 with TRBJ1-2; TRBD1 might be the D (6 bases). The V end was cut by 0 bases, the J end by 8 bases, with 13 bases between. CDR1 is SNHLY and CDR2 is FYNNEI in the germline V gene. The CDR3 is 14 residues long. The CDR3 region is CASSEALGAGGYTF. The CDR3 DNA sequence: TGTGCCAGCAGTGAAGCACTGGGGGCAGGGGGCTACACCTTC.

The CDR3 DNA reads TGTGCCAGCAGTGAAGTTCGTTTGCAGTCCTACGAGCAGTACTTC. Amino acids: CASSEVRLQSYEQYF. The chain has TRBV2 and TRBJ2-7, with unresolved D. V lost 1 base and J 1 base, leaving 11 bases between the germline ends. CDR3 length: 15 residues. CDR1 and CDR2 (germline): SNHLY, FYNNEI.

The gene calls are TRBV6-1 and TRBJ2-7, with 7 bases lining up with TRBD2. Per germline, CDR1 MNHNS and CDR2 SASEGT. V lost 0 bases and J lost 7; bases outside the gene matches: 6. The CDR3 totals 14 residues. CDR3: CASSEARGTGEQYF. The CDR3 region has the DNA TGTGCCAGCAGTGAAGCGCGGGGGACGGGTGAGCAGTACTTC.

The chain employs TRBV2 and TRBJ1-1; D ambiguous. CDR1 is SNHLY and CDR2 is FYNNEI in the germline V gene. The CDR3 has 14 amino acids. V lost 2 bases and J 10 bases, leaving 17 bases between the germline ends. The CDR3 reads CASSEFLPHRGAFF. CDR3 DNA sequence: TGTGCCAGCAGTGAATTCTTACCCCACCGAGGAGCTTTCTTT.

CDR3 nucleotides: TGTGCCAGCAGTCCGAGGGCGGGGGGGGAAGAGACCCAGTACTTC. This encodes CASSPRAGGEETQYF. The chain recombines TRBV5-4 with TRBJ2-5; 9 bases line up with TRBD2. The length of the CDR3 is 15 residues. CDR1 SGHNT and CDR2 YYREEE come from the germline V gene (reference sequence). V lost 5 bases and J lost 3; bases outside the gene matches: 8.

The rearrangement uses TRBV7-9 and TRBJ2-7, with TRBD2 identical over 8 bases. CDR1 and CDR2 from the germline V gene are SEHNR and FQNEAQ (reference sequence). V dropped 4 bases and J dropped 0; count of bases not matched to a gene: 8. This CDR3 has 16 amino acids. CDR3 coding DNA: TGTGCCAGCAGCTCAGAGAGGACTAGCAGCTCCTACGAGCAGTACTTC. Protein: CASSSERTSSSYEQYF.

This rearrangement joins TRBV28 to TRBJ2-1; 12 bases are a match to TRBD2. The CDR3 runs to 16 residues. The germline V gene has CDR1 MDHEN and CDR2 SYDVKM. V gave up 4 bases and J gave up 15 bases; unmatched junction bases: 16. DNA of the CDR3: TGTGCCAGCAGTTCGGGACTAGCGGGTACGATCCTAACCGGGTTCTTC. It translates to CASSSGLAGTILTGFF.

The CDR3 sequence is CASSPGTGRLGGYTF. In nucleotides, the CDR3 is TGTGCCAGCAGCCCGGGGACAGGCCGTCTGGGGGGCTACACCTTC. V gene TRBV13 combines with J gene TRBJ1-2; 8 positions match TRBD1. Germline V gene sequence: CDR1 PRHDT, CDR2 FYEKMQ (reference sequence). The V and J ends lost 5 bases and 8 bases, in that order; junction bases with no gene match: 13. This CDR3 region has 15 residues. Together with reference TRBV13 and TRBJ1-2, the CDR3 gives the full variable domain: AAGVIQSPRHLIKEKRETATLKCYPIPRHDTVYWYQQGPGQDPQFLISFYEKMQSDKGSIPDRFSAQQFSDYHSELNMSSLELGDSALYFCASSPGTGRLGGYTFGSGTRLTVV.

This chain connects TRBV6-4 to TRBJ1-2; the match to TRBD1 covers 9 bases. Germline-derived CDR1 and CDR2 are MRHNA and SNTAGT. There are 16 residues in the CDR3. The junction had 13 bases not matched to a gene; V was cut back by 4 bases and J by 7 bases. CDR3 nucleotides: TGTGCCAGCAGTGCAGTCCCGGGACAGGGTCCGGCTGGCTACACCTTC. Protein product: CASSAVPGQGPAGYTF.

The CDR3 nucleotides read TGTGCCAGCAGCGGGACTAGCGGCTCCTACGAGCAGTACTTC. Encoded protein: CASSGTSGSYEQYF. V is TRBV7-9 and J is TRBJ2-7; 11 bases map to TRBD2. The V gene's germline CDR1 is SEHNR and CDR2 FQNEAQ (reference sequence). This CDR3 contains 14 residues. The J segment lost 0 bases and the V segment lost 5 bases, leaving 0 bases of the junction unmatched.

The rearrangement joins TRBV7-3 to TRBJ2-2; 10 positions match TRBD2. The V segment lost 2 bases and the J segment 8 bases; nucleotides outside the gene matches: 11. Germline CDR1 is SGHTA and CDR2 is FQGTGA. The CDR3 is 17 residues long. The CDR3 region is CASSLWSLAGAPGELFF. CDR3 in DNA: TGTGCCAGCAGCTTATGGAGCCTAGCGGGAGCTCCGGGGGAGCTGTTTTTT. The variable domain in full, with the rest retrieved from reference TRBV7-3 and TRBJ2-2, is GAGVSQTPSNKVTEKGKYVELRCDPISGHTALYWYRQSLGQGPEFLIYFQGTGAADDSGLPNDRFFAVRPEGSVSTLKIQRTERGDSAVYLCASSLWSLAGAPGELFFGEGSRLTVL.

The V and J genes are TRBV27 and TRBJ2-7, with TRBD2 identical over 8 bases. Germline V gives CDR1 MNHEY, CDR2 SMNVEV (reference sequence). The CDR3 is 12 amino acids. After removal of 8 bases from V and 4 bases from J, the junction contained 4 bases not matched to a gene. Here the CDR3 reads CASASGSYEQYF. Written as DNA, the CDR3 is TGTGCCAGCGCGAGCGGGAGTTACGAGCAGTACTTC.

The chain recombines TRBV9 with TRBJ2-1; the match to TRBD2 covers 9 bases. Trimming at V came to 4 bases and at J to 0 bases, leaving 8 bases not matched to a gene. This CDR3 contains 17 residues. CDR1 is SGDLS, CDR2 YYNGEE, per germline. The CDR3, as DNA: TGTGCCAGCAGCATTGGCGCGGGAGGGCGCTCCTACAATGAGCAGTTCTTC. Translating it yields CASSIGAGGRSYNEQFF.

The chain recombines TRBV28 with TRBJ1-2; 7 nucleotides agree with TRBD1. In germline, CDR1 is MDHEN, CDR2 SYDVKM. The CDR3 is 14 amino acids. The junction had 8 bases not matched to a gene; V was cut back by 6 bases and J by 4 bases. CDR3 region: CASRPRQGRYGYTF. The CDR3 DNA follows: TGTGCCAGCAGACCACGACAGGGACGCTATGGCTACACCTTC.

The V gene is TRBV4-1, the J gene TRBJ1-2; 8 bases are shared with TRBD1. Trimming at V came to 5 bases and at J to 4 bases, leaving 9 bases not matched to a gene. Germline CDR1 is MGHRA and CDR2 is YSYEKL. The CDR3 spans 15 residues. CDR3 residues: CASSSPGGAFYGYTF. CDR3 DNA sequence: TGCGCCAGCAGCTCACCAGGGGGCGCTTTCTATGGCTACACCTTC.

This rearrangement joins TRBV11-3 to TRBJ2-7; D call uncertain. CDR1 is SGHNT, CDR2 YENEEA, per germline. Trimming pared 4 bases from V and 7 bases from J, leaving 8 bases between. This CDR3 contains 11 residues. CDR3 in amino acids: CASSSSGEQYF. The CDR3 region has the DNA TGTGCCAGCAGCTCCTCAGGAGAGCAGTACTTC.

The chain uses TRBV5-5 and TRBJ2-7, with a tentative D call TRBD2 (5 bases). This CDR3 is built from 14 residues. Deletions cut 2 bases from V and 6 bases from J, with 15 bases between. The germline V gene encodes CDR1 SGHKS and CDR2 YYEKEE (reference sequence). The CDR3 is CASSFVGVLGEQYF. The CDR3 coding sequence is TGTGCCAGCAGCTTTGTCGGGGTACTAGGCGAGCAGTACTTC. Full variable domain (outside the CDR3, taken from reference TRBV5-5 and TRBJ2-7): DAGVTQSPTHLIKTRGQQVTLRCSPISGHKSVSWYQQVLGQGPQFIFQYYEKEERGRGNFPDRFSARQFPNYSSELNVNALLLGDSALYLCASSFVGVLGEQYFGPGTRLTVT.

This clone was picked up one time. This chain connects TRBV28 to TRBJ2-1; 8 bases fit TRBD2. The length of the CDR3 is 18 residues. Germline V gene lookup returns CDR1 MDHEN and CDR2 SYDVKM. The junction had 17 bases not matched to a gene; V was cut back by 4 bases and J by 6 bases. In DNA form, the CDR3 reads TGTGCCAGCAGTTCCCCCGCCTCCGGGACTAGGGTACGCAATGAGCAGTTCTTC. Translating gives CASSSPASGTRVRNEQFF.

The V and J genes are TRBV9 and TRBJ2-3; 12 bases fit TRBD2. Germline V gives CDR1 SGDLS, CDR2 YYNGEE. The CDR3 sequence is 20 residues long. Germline trimming cut 4 bases from V and 0 bases from J; bases unmatched to any gene: 15. As DNA, the CDR3 is TGTGCCAGCAGCCACCCTAGCGGGAGGGTTCCTAATCCTAGCACAGATACGCAGTATTTT. Translating it yields CASSHPSGRVPNPSTDTQYF.

The chain joins TRBV19 to TRBJ2-1, with D unclear. The CDR3 is made up of 13 amino acids. Germline values: CDR1 LNHDA, CDR2 SQIVND (reference sequence). The ends were cut back, 0 bases at V and 8 bases at J, with 8 bases in the middle. CDR3 coding DNA: TGTGCCAGTAGTATAGATGATAGTGATGAGCAGTTCTTC. This sequence encodes CASSIDDSDEQFF.

The rearrangement links TRBV28 to TRBJ2-7, with 8 bases fitting TRBD2. Per germline, CDR1 MDHEN and CDR2 SYDVKM. Losses at the gene ends were 6 bases for V and 4 bases for J; bases not matched to a gene: 11. This CDR3 has 15 residues. CDR3 in DNA: TGTGCCAGCAGACCCCAGGGACTAGGATTTTACGAGCAGTACTTC. Protein: CASRPQGLGFYEQYF.

The chain combines TRBV7-2 with TRBJ1-2; 8 positions agree with TRBD1. Germline V lookup: CDR1 SGHTA, CDR2 FQGNSA. CDR3 size: 15 residues. J lost 8 bases, V lost 5 bases, and 13 bases had no gene match. The CDR3 DNA follows: TGTGCCAGCAGCCCCGGGACAGGTGCTCTGAGGGGCTACACCTTC. Its protein product is CASSPGTGALRGYTF.

The gene calls are TRBV7-8 and TRBJ2-1, with a possible D match to TRBD2 (5 bases). The CDR3 has 15 residues. The germline gives CDR1 SGHVS, CDR2 FQNEAQ. Trimming took off 1 base at V and 6 bases at J, with 13 bases between the two ends. The CDR3 loop reads CASSLGLRVRNEQFF. DNA of the CDR3: TGTGCCAGCAGCTTAGGGTTGCGGGTGCGCAATGAGCAGTTCTTC.